This T cell receptor beta chain was captured by sequencing in a study of blood T cell repertoires in COVID-19 (dated by TCRdb to the early 2020s). Context from the whole study: Collaborator samples came from the United States, Italy and Spain and covered acute and convalescent phases of COVID-19. Deeply sampled blood TCRbeta repertoires from subjects exposed to, actively infected with, or recovered from COVID-19 were included in the dataset. Samples came from the ongoing ImmuneRACE study (first 160 participants) plus 1,254 subjects from 6 global collaborators. Nearly every sample came with metadata listing a de-identified subject ID, COVID-19 status, age in years and sex. The material from the prospective study consisted of cDNA or gDNA derived from T cells, B-cell-depleted T cells, or PBMCs. The repertoires were released in a freely available public database meant as a resource for research on the immune response to SARS-CoV-2. HLA class I and class II types, where available, came from metadata supplied by the sample provider rather than from assay-based typing. Overall results and qualifications from the work: The amount of clinical and demographic metadata varied by source and participant and was provided uncurated.

The immunoSEQ Assay, a bias-controlled multiplex PCR, was used to amplify TCRbeta CDR3 regions from genomic DNA. In the paper's pipeline: The number of nucleated cells in each sample was estimated from the amplification of reference gene primers within the assay. To quantify the absolute abundance of each unique TCRbeta CDR3 rearrangement, sequence reads were collapsed and filtered. For each sample, productive Simpson clonality was calculated as the square root of Simpson's diversity index across productive rearrangements. In its TCRdb copy, this immuneACCESS table keeps in-frame sequences only and misses some clones. Where compared with another copy, unresolved V genes explain less than half of these, and the others have no known cause. V, J and clone size derive from that table, while D and trimming were established from the DNA sequence. In this sample the table shows some 350,000 clones, about 88% of which occur a single time. Almost 3% of the sample lies in the top ten.

Participants in the prospective study were enrolled through a virtual design, were aged about 18 to 100 years, and lived in some 24 United States geographic areas. In the prospective study, cohorts were assigned on the basis of participant-reported clinical history obtained from a screening survey and a study questionnaire. Recovered participants in ImmuneRACE Cohort 3 were defined by two consecutive negative NP/OP PCR tests, clearance by a healthcare professional, or resolution of symptoms. In the prospective study, whole blood, serum and a nasopharyngeal or oropharyngeal swab were collected from each participant by mobile phlebotomists. Prospective study participants could optionally give additional blood draws and questionnaires over an approximately 2-month period. Prospective study blood samples were shipped either frozen or at room temperature before DNA extraction. Notes on this clone: Its cognate antigen has yet to be identified. No base-level quality is on record; no much larger clone is a single base apart.

Source material: PBMCs or T cells enriched from blood (not recorded which). The clonotype was recovered from a young woman who had recovered from COVID-19.

The DNA sequence reads TGTGCCAGCAGGGGACACAAGCAGTACTTC. This sequence encodes CASRGHKQYF. The rearranged chain carries TRBV14 and TRBJ2-7; a weak D assignment points to TRBD1 (6 bases agree). Trimming takes 6 bases from V and 8 bases from J, and the germline ends sit 8 bases apart. The CDR3 sequence holds 10 residues, the cysteine and phenylalanine included. The read is trimmed to its CDR3 DNA, 30 bases read in frame from base 1. CDR1 SGHDN and CDR2 FVKESK are derived from the germline V gene.